This is a list of T cell receptor beta chains from one sample in a study of blood T cell repertoires in COVID-19. Measured with immunoSEQ multiplex PCR; TCRdb has only the in-frame clones, and not every one. This table holds about 260,000 clones, approximately 90% found once. The sample comprised PBMCs or T cells enriched from blood (not recorded which). The receptors here all came from a woman aged 25 to 39 with acute COVID-19. CDR3s include the opening cysteine and the closing phenylalanine or tryptophan. A D gene is named only where the DNA matches it firmly. Not every row has a clone size; where given, it reads once, few, many or a size class.

D gene | CDR3 length | J gene | clone size | V gene | CDR3 protein | CDR3 DNA
NA | 14 | TRBJ2-7 | NA | TRBV27 | CASSLRSASGEQYF | TGTGCCAGCAGTTTACGGTCTGCATCGGGCGAGCAGTACTTC
NA | 14 | TRBJ1-3 | few | TRBV10-3 | CAISDRRPADTIYF | TGTGCCATCAGTGACCGACGACCAGCGGACACCATATATTTT
TRBD2 | 14 | TRBJ2-7 | NA | TRBV13 | CASSLLLAQNEQYF | TGTGCCAGCAGCCTACTACTAGCGCAGAACGAGCAGTACTTC
NA | 15 | TRBJ1-4 | few | TRBV2 | CASSEALRRGEKLFF | TGTGCCAGCAGTGAAGCTCTAAGGCGCGGAGAAAAACTGTTTTTT
TRBD2 | 19 | TRBJ2-1 | NA | TRBV13 | CASSLGSSGSLYSYNEQFF | TGTGCCAGCAGCTTAGGCAGTAGCGGGAGCCTCTATTCCTACAATGAGCAGTTCTTC
TRBD2 | 15 | TRBJ2-7 | NA | TRBV4-3 | CASSQETGGTYEQYF | TGCGCCAGCAGCCAAGAGACGGGAGGGACGTACGAGCAGTACTTC
NA | 15 | TRBJ2-3 | NA | TRBV28 | CASSFWGGGTDTQYF | TGTGCCAGCAGTTTTTGGGGCGGGGGCACAGATACGCAGTATTTT
NA | 13 | TRBJ1-1 | NA | TRBV7-3 | CASSFQMNTEAFF | TGTGCCAGCAGCTTCCAGATGAACACTGAAGCTTTCTTT
TRBD2 | 14 | TRBJ2-1 | NA | TRBV28 | CASNSGSFGGEQFF | TGTGCCAGCAACAGCGGGAGCTTTGGTGGTGAGCAGTTCTTC
TRBD2 | 16 | TRBJ2-1 | NA | TRBV4-1 | CASSQAENGRNNEQFF | TGCGCCAGCAGCCAAGCAGAAAACGGGAGGAACAATGAGCAGTTCTTC
TRBD2 | 20 | TRBJ2-1 | NA | TRBV23-1 | CASSQRPGASGRAGGDEQFF | TGCGCCAGCAGTCAACGCCCCGGGGCTAGCGGGAGGGCCGGGGGGGATGAGCAGTTCTTC